This T cell receptor (beta chain) was retrieved from a study of blood T cell repertoires in COVID-19. As for the study in general: From T cells, B-cell-depleted T cells, or PBMCs came the material, which was cDNA or gDNA.

Original processing methods: Using reference gene primer amplification, nucleated cell counts were estimated. The table came from immunoSEQ multiplex PCR; TCRdb's copy has only in-frame clones and leaves some out. For V, J and clone size, that table is used; D and trimming come from the DNA. This sample yields some 130,000 clones, of which 65% to 85% are seen a single time; less than 2% belongs to the top ten. There are 12 residues in the CDR3. The germline V gene encodes CDR1 SGHDT and CDR2 YYEEEE. The J segment lost 10 bases and the V segment lost 3 bases, leaving 4 bases of the junction unmatched.

Sequenced: peripheral blood. The clonotype was recovered from a man in his 70s with acute or convalescent COVID-19. This sequence joins TRBV5-6 and TRBJ1-5; TRBD1 agrees at 7 bases. CDR3 nucleotides: TGTGCCAGCAGCTCGCAGGGGGATCCCCAGCATTTT. It encodes CASSSQGDPQHF.